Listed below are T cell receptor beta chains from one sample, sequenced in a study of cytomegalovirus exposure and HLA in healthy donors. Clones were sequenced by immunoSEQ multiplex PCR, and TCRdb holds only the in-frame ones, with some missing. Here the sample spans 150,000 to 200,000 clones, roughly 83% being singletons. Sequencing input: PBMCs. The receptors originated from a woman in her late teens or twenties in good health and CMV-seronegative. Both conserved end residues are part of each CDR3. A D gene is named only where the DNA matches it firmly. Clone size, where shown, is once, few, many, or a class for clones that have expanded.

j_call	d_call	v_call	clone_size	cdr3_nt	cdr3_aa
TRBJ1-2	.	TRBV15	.	TGTGCCACCAGCGCAGGGAACTCTTTCTATGGCTACACCTTC	CATSAGNSFYGYTF
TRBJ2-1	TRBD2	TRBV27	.	TGTGCCAGCAGTTCCGGTAGCGGGAGTCGGTACAATGAGCAGTTCTTC	CASSSGSGSRYNEQFF
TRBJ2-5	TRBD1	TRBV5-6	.	TGTGCCAGCAGCTCCCCGGGACAGGAAGAGACCCAGTACTTC	CASSSPGQEETQYF
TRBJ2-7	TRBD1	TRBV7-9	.	TGTGCCAGCAGCCACACCGCGACAGGGGACGAGCAGTACTTC	CASSHTATGDEQYF
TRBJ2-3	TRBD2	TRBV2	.	TGTGCCAGCAGTGACGTAGCGGGGGGGTTCGGGGTAGATACGCAGTATTTT	CASSDVAGGFGVDTQYF
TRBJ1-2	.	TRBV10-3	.	TGTGCCATCAGTGATATGGGCACTAACTATGGCTACACCTTC	CAISDMGTNYGYTF
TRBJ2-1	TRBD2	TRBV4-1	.	TGCGCCAGCAGCCAAGGCCGGACTAGCGGGCTCTTCGATGAGCAGTTCTTC	CASSQGRTSGLFDEQFF
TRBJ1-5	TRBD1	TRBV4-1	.	TGCGCCAGCAGCGCCACTAGAGGGACAGGGGGCCAGCCCCAGCATTTT	CASSATRGTGGQPQHF
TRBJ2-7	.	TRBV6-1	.	TGTGCCAGCAGTATCGGACAGGGACTACACGAGCAGTACTTC	CASSIGQGLHEQYF
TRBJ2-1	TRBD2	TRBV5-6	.	TGTGCCAGCTTACGGGGGGGTTTCTACAATGAGCAGTTCTTC	CASLRGGFYNEQFF
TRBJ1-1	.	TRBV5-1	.	TGCGCCAGCAGCTTGGCCTTGGGCAGGGACACCATGAACACTGAAGCTTTCTTT	CASSLALGRDTMNTEAFF
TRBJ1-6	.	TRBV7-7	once	TGTGCCAGCAGCTCCCATGTAAACAGGGCGAGTTCACCCCTCCACTTT	CASSSHVNRASSPLHF
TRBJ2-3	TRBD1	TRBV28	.	TGTGCCAGCAGTTACCCTCGACAGGGGGGAGATACGCAGTATTTT	CASSYPRQGGDTQYF
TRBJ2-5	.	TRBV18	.	TGTGCCAGCTCATCACCGCGGGACAGCCAAGAGACCCAGTACTTC	CASSSPRDSQETQYF
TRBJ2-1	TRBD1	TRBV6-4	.	TGTGCCAGCAGTCCTCGGACAGGGGGCAATGAGCAGTTCTTC	CASSPRTGGNEQFF
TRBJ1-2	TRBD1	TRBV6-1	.	TGTGCCAGCAGTCCAGGGGGAGGTGACTATGGCTACACCTTC	CASSPGGGDYGYTF
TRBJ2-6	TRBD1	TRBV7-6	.	TGTGCCAGCAGCACAAGGACAGGGATTAGCTCTGGGGCCAACGTCCTGACTTTC	CASSTRTGISSGANVLTF
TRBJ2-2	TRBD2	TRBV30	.	TGTGCCTGGAGGAAGGGAGGGACCGGGGAGCTGTTTTTT	CAWRKGGTGELFF
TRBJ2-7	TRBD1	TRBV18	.	TGTGCCAGCTCCCTTACCATCTCGGACAGGGGGCCTTCCTACGAGCAGTACTTC	CASSLTISDRGPSYEQYF
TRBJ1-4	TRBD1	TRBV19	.	TGTGCCAGTAGTGTGACAGGGGGCGGTAATGAAAAACTGTTTTTT	CASSVTGGGNEKLFF
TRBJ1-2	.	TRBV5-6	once	TGTGCCAGCAGCTTCGGTCGGACGGGGGGCTACACCTTC	CASSFGRTGGYTF
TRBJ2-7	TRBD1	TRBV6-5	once	TGTGCCGCACGGGGATACAGGGGGCCAGGAGAGCAGTACTTC	CAARGYRGPGEQYF